This is a list of T cell receptor beta chains from one sample in a study of post-analysis software for immune sequencing data. TCRdb reanalysed the PCR reads using MiXCR and keeps one entry per CDR3 protein. The repertoire holds fewer than 550,000 distinct CDR3 sequences, with 34% as singletons. The sample taken for sequencing was blood. The receptors stem from a girl aged 2-17 years with multiple sclerosis. Both conserved end residues are part of each CDR3. D genes are given only for firm matches.

v_gene: TRBV29-1; d_gene: -; j_gene: TRBJ2-3; CDR3aa: CSVDRGSSEDTQYF
v_gene: TRBV19; d_gene: -; j_gene: TRBJ2-2; CDR3aa: CASSILGRVDTGELFF
v_gene: TRBV27; d_gene: -; j_gene: TRBJ1-5; CDR3aa: CASSLNPYQPQHF
v_gene: TRBV5-1; d_gene: -; j_gene: TRBJ2-5; CDR3aa: CASSLGRGRNRQETQYF
v_gene: TRBV29-1; d_gene: -; j_gene: TRBJ2-3; CDR3aa: CSVGEVDTQYF
v_gene: TRBV5-1; d_gene: -; j_gene: TRBJ2-2; CDR3aa: CASSPLGHNTGELFF
v_gene: TRBV6-5; d_gene: TRBD2; j_gene: TRBJ2-2; CDR3aa: CASSPWEGSNTGELFF
v_gene: TRBV6-4; d_gene: TRBD2; j_gene: -; CDR3aa: CASSDLSGGNEQYF
v_gene: TRBV29-1; d_gene: -; j_gene: TRBJ1-2; CDR3aa: CSVLDHQGFDGYTF
v_gene: TRBV20-1; d_gene: -; j_gene: TRBJ1-5; CDR3aa: CSAFSGLNQPQHF
v_gene: TRBV20-1; d_gene: -; j_gene: TRBJ2-1; CDR3aa: CSASLGLGKFF
v_gene: TRBV15; d_gene: -; j_gene: TRBJ2-1; CDR3aa: CATSGGPPRNNEQFF
v_gene: TRBV20-1; d_gene: TRBD1; j_gene: TRBJ2-7; CDR3aa: CSAQRQGSSYEQYF
v_gene: TRBV9; d_gene: -; j_gene: TRBJ2-1; CDR3aa: CASSVRERDEQFF
v_gene: TRBV7-2; d_gene: TRBD2; j_gene: TRBJ2-7; CDR3aa: CASSRAGASGGQYF
v_gene: TRBV5-1; d_gene: -; j_gene: TRBJ1-2; CDR3aa: CASSLDSTGPGYTF
v_gene: TRBV6-5; d_gene: -; j_gene: TRBJ2-2; CDR3aa: CASSRGATGELFF
v_gene: TRBV20-1; d_gene: TRBD2; j_gene: TRBJ2-7; CDR3aa: CSAPTGTSGYEQYF
v_gene: TRBV20-1; d_gene: TRBD2; j_gene: TRBJ2-3; CDR3aa: CSARDLAGGTDTQYF
v_gene: TRBV9; d_gene: -; j_gene: TRBJ2-2; CDR3aa: CASSVVVGELFF
v_gene: TRBV27; d_gene: -; j_gene: TRBJ2-7; CDR3aa: CASSLQRVSYEQYF
v_gene: TRBV20-1; d_gene: TRBD2; j_gene: TRBJ2-3; CDR3aa: CSASSRLAGSTDTQYF
v_gene: TRBV27; d_gene: -; j_gene: TRBJ2-7; CDR3aa: CASTGGHSYEQYF
v_gene: TRBV6-5; d_gene: TRBD2; j_gene: TRBJ2-1; CDR3aa: CASSISGDSYNEQFF
v_gene: TRBV18; d_gene: -; j_gene: TRBJ2-1; CDR3aa: CASSPGPSGNEQFF
v_gene: TRBV2; d_gene: TRBD2; j_gene: TRBJ2-1; CDR3aa: CASSRTSGTNNEQFF
v_gene: TRBV5-1; d_gene: TRBD1; j_gene: TRBJ2-6; CDR3aa: CASGQGVTGANVLTF
v_gene: TRBV10-2; d_gene: -; j_gene: TRBJ1-1; CDR3aa: CASSDPPEGRTEAFF
v_gene: TRBV19; d_gene: -; j_gene: TRBJ2-6; CDR3aa: CASSNPGVTGANVLTF
v_gene: TRBV12-3/TRBV12-4; d_gene: TRBD2; j_gene: TRBJ2-5; CDR3aa: CASTLAEETQYF
v_gene: TRBV11-2; d_gene: -; j_gene: TRBJ1-1; CDR3aa: CASSSRRGNSQGRAEAFF
v_gene: TRBV7-9; d_gene: -; j_gene: TRBJ1-2; CDR3aa: CASSSQGGAGYGYTF
v_gene: TRBV20-1; d_gene: TRBD1; j_gene: TRBJ1-6; CDR3aa: CSARSYPGTVNSPLHF
v_gene: TRBV6-6; d_gene: -; j_gene: TRBJ2-5; CDR3aa: CASGGTAMGGETQYF
v_gene: TRBV3-1; d_gene: -; j_gene: TRBJ1-4; CDR3aa: CASSQARSSEKLFF
v_gene: TRBV21-1; d_gene: -; j_gene: TRBJ1-2; CDR3aa: CASSKRHTAGYTF
v_gene: TRBV6-6; d_gene: -; j_gene: TRBJ2-5; CDR3aa: CASRYHLGMETQYF
v_gene: TRBV28; d_gene: -; j_gene: TRBJ1-4; CDR3aa: CASSLPRQVEYEKLFF
v_gene: TRBV7-9; d_gene: -; j_gene: TRBJ2-7; CDR3aa: CASSASQGQRYEQYF
v_gene: TRBV9; d_gene: -; j_gene: TRBJ1-2; CDR3aa: CASSVQGLKGYGYTF
v_gene: TRBV20-1; d_gene: -; j_gene: TRBJ2-7; CDR3aa: CSARNPSRGYEQYF
v_gene: TRBV13; d_gene: -; j_gene: TRBJ1-2; CDR3aa: CASSVGTERYGYTF
v_gene: TRBV7-8; d_gene: -; j_gene: TRBJ2-1; CDR3aa: CASSPPRGRESSYNEQFF
v_gene: TRBV5-1; d_gene: TRBD2; j_gene: TRBJ2-3; CDR3aa: CASSLGLAGGAWSDTQYF
v_gene: TRBV15; d_gene: -; j_gene: TRBJ2-3; CDR3aa: CATSRAGTQYF
v_gene: TRBV7-9; d_gene: -; j_gene: TRBJ2-1; CDR3aa: CASSLSVGRGNEQFF
v_gene: TRBV11-3; d_gene: TRBD2; j_gene: TRBJ2-1; CDR3aa: CAGSLGATGGRQFF
v_gene: TRBV14; d_gene: -; j_gene: TRBJ2-3; CDR3aa: CASSQTSRGADTQYF
v_gene: TRBV28; d_gene: -; j_gene: -; CDR3aa: CASRGQFYEQYF
v_gene: TRBV25-1; d_gene: -; j_gene: TRBJ2-7; CDR3aa: CASSDPRQALYSYEQYF
v_gene: TRBV7-2; d_gene: -; j_gene: TRBJ2-3; CDR3aa: CASSRLIPTDTQYF
v_gene: TRBV9; d_gene: TRBD1; j_gene: TRBJ1-2; CDR3aa: CASSPGDRDVYGYTF
v_gene: TRBV2; d_gene: -; j_gene: TRBJ1-2; CDR3aa: CASSGTADYGYTF
v_gene: TRBV7-9; d_gene: TRBD2; j_gene: TRBJ2-5; CDR3aa: CASNDGLAGDPGETQYF
v_gene: TRBV9; d_gene: -; j_gene: TRBJ2-1; CDR3aa: CASSAPTRSEVNEQFF
v_gene: TRBV12-3/TRBV12-4; d_gene: -; j_gene: TRBJ1-1; CDR3aa: CASSLVSALNTEAFF
v_gene: TRBV29-1; d_gene: -; j_gene: TRBJ2-7; CDR3aa: CSVAWRGLTDEQYF
v_gene: TRBV6-2/TRBV6-3; d_gene: -; j_gene: -; CDR3aa: CASSNGGREQYF
v_gene: TRBV19; d_gene: TRBD1; j_gene: TRBJ2-5; CDR3aa: CASSDRGYQETQYF
v_gene: TRBV6-2/TRBV6-3; d_gene: -; j_gene: -; CDR3aa: CASRPDAQETQYF